These 30 T cell receptor beta chains share one sample of origin, sequenced in a study of neurological immune-mediated disorders. Indicated time point: longitudinal time-point 2. TCRdb used MiXCR to reprocess the 5' RACE reads, holding one entry per CDR3 protein. The data hold roughly 60,000 distinct CDR3 sequences, with about 8.9% observed a single time. The material sequenced was PBMCs. Receptors were obtained from a man in his thirties or forties in good health.

This clonotype showed up many times. The DNA of the CDR3 is TGTGCCAGCAGTCAAGGACAACTAAACTATGGCTACACCTTC. Amino acid sequence: CASSQGQLNYGYTF. The rearrangement joins TRBV5-6 to TRBJ1-2; a weak D match, TRBD1 (5 bases). The CDR3 runs 14 residues. Deletions cut 5 bases from V and 2 bases from J, with 13 bases between. From germline, CDR1 is SGHDT and CDR2 YYEEEE.

This clonotype was counted at least ten times. The chain uses TRBV7-2 and TRBJ2-7; maybe TRBD2 (6 bases). This CDR3 contains 13 residues. The V and J ends lost 5 bases and 4 bases respectively, with 12 bases between them. In germline, CDR1 is SGHTA, CDR2 FQGNSA. CDR3 sequence: CASSGSRGYEQYF. The CDR3 nucleotides read TGTGCCAGCAGCGGAAGTCGGGGGTACGAGCAGTACTTC.

This clonotype was picked up many times. The gene calls are TRBV5-1 and TRBJ1-2, with a possible D match to TRBD1 (6 bases). The V end lost 4 bases, the J end lost 4 bases, and 11 bases lay between the germline ends. Germline values: CDR1 SGHRS, CDR2 YFSETQ. This CDR3 has 13 amino acids. The CDR3 sequence is CASSLDSLYGYTF. Written as DNA, the CDR3 is TGCGCCAGCAGCCTGGACAGCCTCTATGGCTACACCTTC.

This clonotype occurred many times. This chain connects TRBV5-1 to TRBJ2-4; 10 bases line up with TRBD1. The length of the CDR3 is 16 residues. The V segment lost 4 bases and the J segment 0 bases; nucleotides outside the gene matches: 4. Germline V gives CDR1 SGHRS, CDR2 YFSETQ. CDR3 loop: CASSEGQGIAKNIQYF. Here the CDR3 DNA reads TGCGCCAGCAGCGAGGGACAGGGGATAGCCAAAAACATTCAGTACTTC. The full variable domain, rest sourced from reference TRBV5-1 and TRBJ2-4, is KAGVTQTPRYLIKTRGQQVTLSCSPISGHRSVSWYQQTPGQGLQFLFEYFSETQRNKGNFPGRFSGRQFSNSRSEMNVSTLELGDSALYLCASSEGQGIAKNIQYFGAGTRLSVL.

This clonotype was found many times. This sequence joins TRBV24-1 and TRBJ2-2, with TRBD1 as a possible D gene (5 bases). This CDR3 spans 15 amino acids. V gave up 7 bases and J gave up 4 bases, with 15 bases separating them. Germline CDR1 is KGHDR and CDR2 is SFDVKD. The CDR3 DNA follows: TGTGCCACCAGCCCCCCACAGGCCGTCACCGGGGAGCTGTTTTTT. This encodes CATSPPQAVTGELFF.

This clonotype showed up just a few times. The chain links TRBV6-4 to TRBJ2-5; D might be TRBD2 (5 bases). The V gene lost 0 bases and the J gene lost 2 bases, with 7 bases spanning the gap. Germline CDR1 MRHNA, CDR2 SNTAGT. The CDR3 has 14 amino acids. This CDR3 is CASSDSRVQETQYF. The CDR3 DNA follows: TGTGCCAGCAGTGACTCGAGGGTACAAGAGACCCAGTACTTC.

This clonotype was detected ten times or more. CDR3 protein: CSASLSSGRGDEQFF. CDR3 bases: TGCAGTGCTAGCCTCTCTAGCGGGAGGGGGGATGAGCAGTTCTTC. The V call is TRBV20-1, the J call TRBJ2-1, with TRBD2 identical over 12 bases. The V gene end was trimmed by 3 bases and the J gene end by 8 bases; junction bases not matched to a gene: 8. This CDR3 is built from 15 residues. Per the germline V gene, CDR1 is DFQATT and CDR2 is SNEGSKA (reference sequence).

This clonotype has ten or more counts. The V gene is TRBV20-1, the J gene TRBJ2-7; D is possibly TRBD2 (5 bases). This CDR3 is 15 amino acids long. V gave up 3 bases and J gave up 0 bases, with 15 bases separating them. Germline V gene lookup returns CDR1 DFQATT and CDR2 SNEGSKA (reference sequence). In DNA, the CDR3 is TGCAGTGCTAGCCGCGGCAGCGGAGCCTCCTACGAGCAGTACTTC. It codes for CSASRGSGASYEQYF.

This clonotype has ten or more counts. The chain uses TRBV12-3 or TRBV12-4 and TRBJ2-7; 7 bases map to TRBD1. J gave up 3 bases and V 3 bases, and 2 bases lay outside the gene matches. This CDR3 contains 13 residues. CDR3 sequence: CASSFGQVYEQYF. CDR3 DNA: TGTGCCAGCAGTTTTGGACAGGTCTACGAGCAGTACTTC.

Many counts were recorded for this clonotype. The V and J genes are TRBV7-2 and TRBJ1-5; TRBD1 agrees at 8 bases. Germline V gives CDR1 SGHTA, CDR2 FQGNSA. CDR3 length: 13 residues. With 5 bases clipped from V and 6 bases from J, the junction kept 3 bases outside the gene matches. In nucleotides, the CDR3 is TGTGCCAGCAGCCAGGGGGCTAGTCAGCCCCAGCATTTT. This translates into CASSQGASQPQHF.

Many counts were recorded for this clonotype. The chain employs TRBV10-3 and TRBJ1-5; D ambiguous. V was trimmed by 1 base and J by 6 bases, leaving 7 bases between them. Germline V gene data show CDR1 as ENHRY and CDR2 as SYGVKD. This CDR3 has 13 amino acids. The CDR3 reads CAISEWEGQPQHF. The DNA of the CDR3 is TGTGCCATCAGTGAGTGGGAGGGTCAGCCCCAGCATTTT.

This clonotype has at least ten counts. The V call is TRBV10-3, the J call TRBJ2-7, with 14 bases that match TRBD2. Germline trimming cut 4 bases from V and 3 bases from J; bases unmatched to any gene: 5. This CDR3 has 16 amino acids. Germline V CDR1 and CDR2: ENHRY, SYGVKD. This CDR3 reads CAISGGLAGGRYEQYF. CDR3 nucleotide sequence: TGTGCCATCAGTGGCGGACTAGCGGGAGGACGCTACGAGCAGTACTTC.

Turning to this clonotype: The junction differs from germline at one of its ends, possibly a read error. V gene TRBV5-1 combines with J gene TRBJ2-5; D is ambiguous. CDR1 is SGHRS, CDR2 YFSETQ, per germline. The CDR3 is 12 amino acids. The CDR3 spells CTSSLREETQYF. The CDR3 DNA follows: TGCACCAGCAGCTTGAGAGAAGAGACCCAGTACTTC.

This clonotype was counted at least ten times. The genes are TRBV7-9 and TRBJ2-7, with 14 bases identical to TRBD2. V shed 2 bases, J shed 4 bases, and the junction held 7 bases outside the gene matches. The CDR3 is 17 amino acids. Germline-derived CDR1 and CDR2 are SEHNR and FQNEAQ (reference sequence). Written as DNA, the CDR3 is TGTGCCAGCAGCTTAAAGTTGGGGACTAGCGGGAGTTACGAGCAGTACTTC. This translates into CASSLKLGTSGSYEQYF. Combining the CDR3 with reference TRBV7-9 and TRBJ2-7 gives the whole variable domain DTGVSQNPRHKITKRGQNVTFRCDPISEHNRLYWYRQTLGQGPEFLTYFQNEAQLEKSRLLSDRFSAERPKGSFSTLEIQRTEQGDSAMYLCASSLKLGTSGSYEQYFGPGTRLTVT.

This clonotype was seen at least ten times. The chain has TRBV3-1 and TRBJ2-5; perhaps TRBD2 as D (6 bases). CDR3 size: 14 residues. The germline CDR1 and CDR2 sequences are LGHDT and YNNKEL (reference sequence). The V end lost 1 base, the J end lost 5 bases, and 11 bases lay between the germline ends. Here the CDR3 DNA reads TGTGCCAGCAGCCAAGGGATCCTAGCGGAGACCCAGTACTTC. This gives the protein CASSQGILAETQYF.

This clonotype showed up many times. The genes are TRBV9 and TRBJ1-3; possible D gene TRBD1, 5 bases. The CDR3 loop spans 16 amino acids. The germline gives CDR1 SGDLS, CDR2 YYNGEE. V was shortened by 3 bases and J by 0 bases, with 13 bases between the two germline ends. The chain's CDR3 is CASSEGWVVSGNTIYF. In nucleotides, the CDR3 is TGTGCCAGCAGCGAGGGGTGGGTGGTCTCTGGAAACACCATATATTTT.

With regard to this clonotype: It may be a read error: a sequence one base away is much more abundant. This sequence joins TRBV28 and TRBJ1-1, with D possibly TRBD1 on 5 matching bases. CDR3 length: 15 amino acids. CDR1 is MDHEN, CDR2 SYDVKM, per germline. Trimming took off 6 bases at V and 7 bases at J, with 21 bases between the two ends. The CDR3 DNA sequence: TGTGCCAGCAGCGTCTGGGGGAGAGATGGGATTGAAGCTTTCTTT. Its translation is CASSVWGRDGIEAFF.

The sample holds many counts of this clonotype. The CDR3, as DNA: TGTGCCAGCAGTTTTTTGGGGGGCAATCAGCCCCAGCATTTT. It yields the protein CASSFLGGNQPQHF. V is TRBV6-6 and J is TRBJ1-5; D may be TRBD1 (5 bases). The CDR3 consists of 14 residues. V lost 4 bases and J 2 bases, leaving 9 bases between the germline ends. Germline V gene data show CDR1 as MNHNY and CDR2 as SVGAGI (reference sequence).

In its sample, this clonotype was seen a few times. The junction shows a germline mismatch at one end, possibly a read error. The J gene is TRBJ2-1, the V gene TRBV5-6; D is unclear. The CDR3 runs to 15 residues. Looked up from germline, CDR1 is SGHDT and CDR2 is YYEEEE. For the CDR3, the DNA is TGTGTCAGCAGCTCCCGGACCCTACCAAACAATGAGCAGTTCTTC. This codes for CVSSSRTLPNNEQFF.

This clonotype was seen only a few times. The CDR3 spells CSARDPRASRFYEQYF. CDR3 coding DNA: TGCAGTGCTAGAGATCCTAGGGCTAGTAGATTTTACGAGCAGTACTTC. The chain combines TRBV20-1 with TRBJ2-7; D uncertain. Trimming removed 0 bases at V and 4 bases at J, with 19 bases between. Per germline, CDR1 DFQATT and CDR2 SNEGSKA (reference sequence). The CDR3 is 16 amino acids.

This clonotype was seen ten or more times. The chain joins TRBV5-5 to TRBJ1-3; no clear D gene. The V end was cut by 1 base, the J end by 3 bases, with 8 bases between. Germline CDR1 reads SGHKS; CDR2 reads YYEKEE (reference sequence). The CDR3 extends over 14 amino acids. In DNA form, the CDR3 reads TGTGCCAGCAGCTTGCCCGGAGGTGGAAACACCATATATTTT. Translated, it gives CASSLPGGGNTIYF.

This clonotype was observed at least ten times. This rearrangement joins TRBV5-1 to TRBJ2-3, with 9 nucleotides matching TRBD2. The CDR3 totals 16 residues. Germline V gene lookup returns CDR1 SGHRS and CDR2 YFSETQ. Unmatched junction bases numbered 2, after V lost 0 bases and J lost 0 bases. CDR3 sequence (DNA): TGCGCCAGCAGCTTGGAAGGACTAGCGAGCACAGATACGCAGTATTTT. Encoded protein: CASSLEGLASTDTQYF. Full variable domain (remainder filled in from reference TRBV5-1 and TRBJ2-3): KAGVTQTPRYLIKTRGQQVTLSCSPISGHRSVSWYQQTPGQGLQFLFEYFSETQRNKGNFPGRFSGRQFSNSRSEMNVSTLELGDSALYLCASSLEGLASTDTQYFGPGTRLTVL.

This clonotype turned up a few times. DNA of the CDR3: TGCGCCAGCAGCTTGGAGGGCAGAGTGACAGATACGCAGTATTTT. This translates into CASSLEGRVTDTQYF. This rearrangement joins TRBV5-1 to TRBJ2-3, with D hard to call. The CDR3 is 15 residues long. With 0 bases removed from V and 3 bases from J, the gap between germline ends came to 11 bases. Germline CDR1 SGHRS, CDR2 YFSETQ.

About this clonotype: A clone one base away is much larger, so this may be a read error. The V gene is TRBV3-1, the J gene TRBJ2-3; no reliable D call. The CDR3 spans 15 residues. Germline loops: CDR1 LGHDT, CDR2 YNNKEL (reference sequence). The CDR3 protein is CVSSHGLASTDTQYF. DNA for the CDR3: TGTGTCAGCAGCCATGGCCTCGCTAGCACAGATACGCAGTATTTT.

This clonotype was detected many times. The chain is built from TRBV5-1 and TRBJ2-1, with TRBD2 matching over 13 bases. The CDR3 sequence is 14 residues long. Germline CDR1 SGHRS, CDR2 YFSETQ. Trimming at V came to 5 bases and at J to 9 bases, leaving 5 bases not matched to a gene. CDR3 sequence: CASRPGLAGSEQFF. The CDR3 nucleotides read TGCGCCAGCAGACCGGGACTAGCGGGAAGTGAGCAGTTCTTC. Based on the CDR3 plus reference TRBV5-1 and TRBJ2-1, the full variable domain is KAGVTQTPRYLIKTRGQQVTLSCSPISGHRSVSWYQQTPGQGLQFLFEYFSETQRNKGNFPGRFSGRQFSNSRSEMNVSTLELGDSALYLCASRPGLAGSEQFFGPGTRLTVL.

In this sample, this clonotype turned up many times. The chain links TRBV7-9 to TRBJ2-5; D is possibly TRBD1 (6 bases). The CDR3 loop spans 13 amino acids. Germline V gene data show CDR1 as SEHNR and CDR2 as FQNEAQ (reference sequence). Trimming took off 5 bases at V and 5 bases at J, with 12 bases between the two ends. The CDR3 DNA reads TGTGCCAGCAGCAGGACAGTTGGGGAGACCCAGTACTTC. Translation gives CASSRTVGETQYF.

The sample holds many counts of this clonotype. J is TRBJ1-4 and V is TRBV5-1; D gene uncertain. This CDR3 region has 15 residues. Germline lookup yields CDR1 SGHRS and CDR2 YFSETQ. Between the trimmed V and J ends, which lost 4 bases and 4 bases, there was a span of 14 bases. The CDR3 nucleotides are TGCGCCAGCAGCGCCACCGGGATCAATAATGAAAAACTGTTTTTT. It yields the protein CASSATGINNEKLFF.

This clonotype was observed many times. This rearrangement joins TRBV6-6 to TRBJ2-7, with 8 bases identical to TRBD2. Germline assignment: CDR1 MNHNY and CDR2 SVGAGI (reference sequence). Trimming at V came to 2 bases and at J to 3 bases, leaving 6 bases not matched to a gene. The CDR3 is 15 amino acids. In DNA form, the CDR3 reads TGTGCCAGCAGTTACAGCGGGGGAGAGGACTACGAGCAGTACTTC. This gives the protein CASSYSGGEDYEQYF.

This chain links TRBV2 with TRBJ2-7; 7 bases fit TRBD2. J gave up 3 bases and V 0 bases, and 8 bases lay outside the gene matches. Germline CDR1 is SNHLY and CDR2 is FYNNEI. CDR3 length: 16 residues. CDR3 nucleotides: TGTGCCAGCAGTGAAGCGCTTGCGGGAGTGAACTACGAGCAGTACTTC. Translating gives CASSEALAGVNYEQYF.

This clonotype was counted at least ten times. V usage is TRBV10-3 and J usage is TRBJ1-6, with D tentatively TRBD1 (5 bases). V was pared by 1 base and J by 7 bases, with 8 bases between. CDR3 length: 14 residues. Germline CDR1 ENHRY, CDR2 SYGVKD. DNA for the CDR3: TGTGCCATCAGTGAGTTCGGGGGAAATTCACCCCTCCACTTT. Amino acid sequence: CAISEFGGNSPLHF.